Listed here are 17 T cell receptor beta chains from one sample, sequenced in a study of T cells expressing NK-cell markers. After re-calling the 5' RACE reads, TCRdb lists one entry per CDR3 protein, DNA absent. This sample's clone table lists under 200,000 distinct CDR3 sequences. The source material was blood T cells: a sorted CD56 or NKG2C T cell subset, CD4+ or CD8+ T cells, or bulk PBMC T cells (not recorded which). The receptor source for this set is a woman aged 18 to 75 in good health.

The chain couples TRBV5-1 to TRBJ1-4; the TCRdb call, TRBD1, lacks DNA for checking. CDR1 and CDR2 (germline): SGHRS, YFSETQ. CDR3 size: 14 residues. This CDR3 reads CASSLVGGPEELFF.

This chain joins TRBV20-1 and TRBJ2-1; no DNA is available, so the TRBD1 call from TCRdb remains unchecked. This CDR3 contains 15 residues. Germline CDR1 DFQATT, CDR2 SNEGSKA (reference sequence). This CDR3 reads CSARSVPSRANEQFF.

This chain links TRBV11-2 with TRBJ2-1; without DNA, the TCRdb call of TRBD1 cannot be checked. This CDR3 region has 16 residues. The V gene's germline CDR1 is SGHAT and CDR2 FQNNGV. CDR3 sequence: CASSLNRAPQGHEQFF. The variable domain in full, with the rest retrieved from reference TRBV11-2 and TRBJ2-1, is EAGVAQSPRYKIIEKRQSVAFWCNPISGHATLYWYQQILGQGPKLLIQFQNNGVVDDSQLPKDRFSAERLKGVDSTLKIQPAKLEDSAVYLCASSLNRAPQGHEQFFGPGTRLTVL.

The rearrangement uses TRBV6-1 and TRBJ1-1; absent DNA, TCRdb's TRBD1 call cannot be checked. This CDR3 is 14 amino acids long. Looked up from germline, CDR1 is MNHNS and CDR2 is SASEGT. This chain's CDR3 is CASKGTGGDTEAFF.

The chain joins TRBV9 to TRBJ2-3; the D call from TCRdb, TRBD2, cannot be confirmed without DNA. This CDR3 contains 19 residues. Germline V gene lookup returns CDR1 SGDLS and CDR2 YYNGEE. This chain's CDR3 is CASSVSGAGGFSMTDTQYF.

The chain recombines TRBV20-1 with TRBJ2-5; the D call of TRBD1 rests on TCRdb alone, since no DNA is present to check it. The CDR3 has 12 amino acids. The germline V gene has CDR1 DFQATT and CDR2 SNEGSKA (reference sequence). The CDR3 reads CSATPGQETQYF.

The chain has TRBV12-3 or TRBV12-4 and TRBJ2-7; TCRdb proposes TRBD2, but this gene call is untestable without DNA. CDR3 length: 15 residues. The chain's CDR3 is CASSFHAGGPHEQYF.

The genes are TRBV5-1 and TRBJ2-1; TCRdb designates TRBD2, a call that cannot be tested without DNA. CDR1 and CDR2 (germline): SGHRS, YFSETQ. CDR3 length: 16 residues. This chain's CDR3 is CASSLPLAGEYNEQFF.

This chain joins TRBV29-1 and TRBJ2-3. Germline loops: CDR1 SQVTM, CDR2 ANQGSEA. The CDR3 sequence is 14 residues long. CDR3 sequence: CSVALRSSTDTQYF.

This sequence joins TRBV5-1 and TRBJ2-3; TCRdb names TRBD1, which stays unverified in the absence of DNA. The CDR3 loop spans 16 amino acids. Germline CDR1 SGHRS, CDR2 YFSETQ. CDR3 in amino acids: CASSYGAGATTDTQYF.

The chain employs TRBV7-9 and TRBJ2-7; without DNA, the TCRdb call of TRBD1 cannot be checked. Germline V gene lookup returns CDR1 SEHNR and CDR2 FQNEAQ (reference sequence). The CDR3 contains 16 residues. This CDR3 reads CASSPFGEGASYEQYF.

The rearrangement joins TRBV20-1 to TRBJ2-1; the TCRdb D gene call, TRBD2, has no DNA to confirm it. Germline lookup yields CDR1 DFQATT and CDR2 SNEGSKA (reference sequence). The CDR3 sequence is 11 residues long. The CDR3 loop is CSAGRVGEQFF.

V and J are TRBV20-1 and TRBJ1-1; there is no DNA to check the TCRdb D call of TRBD1. In germline, CDR1 is DFQATT, CDR2 SNEGSKA (reference sequence). The CDR3 consists of 14 residues. The CDR3 reads CSASRGPVNTEAFF.

This chain links TRBV4-2 with TRBJ2-1; there is no DNA to check the TCRdb D call of TRBD2. This CDR3 comprises 15 residues. The V gene's germline CDR1 is LGHNA and CDR2 YNFKEQ. This CDR3 is CASSQVSGSVNEQFF.

This chain links TRBV16 with TRBJ2-3; without DNA, the TCRdb call of TRBD1 cannot be checked. CDR1 and CDR2 from the germline V gene are KGHSY and FQNENV. The CDR3 runs to 12 residues. This CDR3 reads CASSRDRVPQYF.

This chain joins TRBV27 and TRBJ2-7; absent DNA, TCRdb's TRBD1 call cannot be checked. The V gene's germline CDR1 is MNHEY and CDR2 SMNVEV (reference sequence). The CDR3 has 16 residues. CDR3 region: CASSPLIGASSYEQYF.

The chain employs TRBV12-3 or TRBV12-4 and TRBJ1-5; TCRdb's D gene call, TRBD1, goes unchecked for lack of DNA. The CDR3 consists of 17 residues. The CDR3 sequence: CASSPDSTGFRNQPQHF.